The clone carrying this T cell receptor (beta chain) has just one count. Its antigen is undetermined. Isolated RNA was reverse transcribed in full, so expressed TCRB transcripts were sequenced. The repertoire was sequenced with immunoSEQ multiplex PCR; TCRdb's copy has only in-frame clones and lacks some. The data show about 150,000 clones, 10% to 15% seen once. V gave up 0 bases and J gave up 0 bases, with 15 bases separating them. Germline V gene lookup returns CDR1 MGHRA and CDR2 YSYEKL. The CDR3 consists of 18 residues. This sample was taken from a study of beta chain features in type 1 diabetes. General study points: Significant though moderate, a shortening of TCRB CDR3s appeared in all four CD4+ subsets of Type 1 diabetes patients.

The clonotype originates from a man younger than 35 with type 1 diabetes. The gene calls are TRBV4-1 and TRBJ2-4; no firm D call. Sequenced input: central memory CD4+ T cells from blood. CDR3 amino acids: CASSQDVTQALAKNIQYF. In DNA, the CDR3 is TGCGCCAGCAGCCAAGATGTGACCCAGGCGCTAGCCAAAAACATTCAGTACTTC.